Listed below are T cell receptor beta chains from one sample, sequenced in a study of T cell changes during pregnancy in multiple sclerosis. Measured with immunoSEQ multiplex PCR; TCRdb has only the in-frame clones, and not every one. The sample yields tens of thousands of clones, roughly 94% seen once. The sequenced sample was CD8+ T cells from peripheral blood mononuclear cells, obtained before pregnancy. The receptors originated from a female donor with multiple sclerosis, enrolled in a pregnancy study. Each CDR3 is given with its conserved first and last residue. Each record gives: V gene, clone size, J gene, D gene, CDR3 DNA, CDR3 protein. A D gene is named only where the DNA matches it firmly. Not every row has a clone size; where given, it reads once, few, many or a size class.

>TRBV6-1|once|TRBJ2-1|NA
TGTGCCAGCAGAGATTACAGGGTATCGATCAATGAGCAGTTCTTC
CASRDYRVSINEQFF
>TRBV6-1|NA|TRBJ2-3|NA
TGTGCCACCTTATCGAGGAGCCCCCGTACAGATACGCAGTATTTT
CATLSRSPRTDTQYF
>TRBV13|NA|TRBJ2-1|TRBD2
TGTGCCAGCAGGCTGACTAGCCGCGAGCAGTTCTTC
CASRLTSREQFF
>TRBV4-2|once|TRBJ2-6|TRBD2
TGTGCCAGCAGCCAAGATCGTGCTAGCGGGAGAACTATTGGGGCCAACGTCCTGACTTTC
CASSQDRASGRTIGANVLTF
>TRBV4-1|once|TRBJ2-3|NA
TGCGCCAGCAGCCAAGTTCAGGGCAGCCCAGATACGCAGTATTTT
CASSQVQGSPDTQYF
>TRBV4-1|once|TRBJ1-2|TRBD1
TGCGCCAGCAGGCGGACAGGGGGAGATGGCTACACCTTC
CASRRTGGDGYTF
>TRBV27|NA|TRBJ2-1|NA
TGTGCCAGCAGTCCCGCGAGCCGCTACAATGAGCAGTTCTTC
CASSPASRYNEQFF
>TRBV5-1|NA|TRBJ2-7|TRBD2
TGCGCCAGCAGCCCGAAACTAGCGGGAAGAGAAGACGAGCAGTACTTC
CASSPKLAGREDEQYF
>TRBV4-1|NA|TRBJ1-1|TRBD1
TGCGCCAGCAGCCAAGACCCGGGACAGGAAGCTTTCTTT
CASSQDPGQEAFF
>TRBV30|NA|TRBJ1-1|NA
TGTGCCTGGAGTATGAGTTTTGTGAGCACTGAAGCTTTCTTT
CAWSMSFVSTEAFF
>TRBV19|NA|TRBJ2-7|NA
TGTGCCAGTAGTATAGGACTCTCCTACGAGCAGTACTTC
CASSIGLSYEQYF
>TRBV9|NA|TRBJ1-2|NA
TGTGCCAGCAGCGGACAGCCCGTAGGCTACACCTTC
CASSGQPVGYTF
>TRBV18|NA|TRBJ2-4|TRBD2
TGTGCCAGCTCGCCCCGCGAGTCGCGGGAGGTTGCCAAAAACATTCAGTACTTC
CASSPRESREVAKNIQYF
>TRBV19|NA|TRBJ1-4|NA
TGTGCCAGTATCGGAGGCCGGAAGAATGAAAAACTGTTTTTT
CASIGGRKNEKLFF
>TRBV19|NA|TRBJ2-3|NA
TGTGCCAGTAGTGCTTACTTCCTCACAGATACGCAGTATTTT
CASSAYFLTDTQYF
>TRBV14|NA|TRBJ1-2|NA
TGTGCCAGCAGCCAAGATGGCGGACTCTATGGCTACACCTTC
CASSQDGGLYGYTF
>TRBV30|NA|TRBJ2-3|TRBD2
TGTGCCTGGAGTGGGACTAGCGGACCTAGCACAGATACGCAGTATTTT
CAWSGTSGPSTDTQYF
>TRBV4-2|NA|TRBJ1-4|NA
TGTGCCAGCAGCCAAGAGGGTCAGGGAAATGAAAAACTGTTTTTT
CASSQEGQGNEKLFF
>TRBV21-1|NA|TRBJ1-5|NA
TGTGCCAGCAGCCCTCGAGATAGGACAGGGGGCAGTCAGCCCCAGCATTTT
CASSPRDRTGGSQPQHF
>TRBV28|NA|TRBJ2-7|NA
TGTGCCAGCAGAGGTAGGGAGGGGGTCTTCGAGCAGTACTTC
CASRGREGVFEQYF
>TRBV29-1|NA|TRBJ2-3|NA
TGCAGCGGTGATGTTGAGTCTAGCACAGATACGCAGTATTTT
CSGDVESSTDTQYF
>TRBV15|NA|TRBJ2-1|TRBD2
TGTGCCACCAGCAGGACTAGCGGGCCGGATGAGCAGTTCTTC
CATSRTSGPDEQFF
>TRBV29-1|NA|TRBJ1-1|NA
TGCAGCGTTGAAGGGACATTAGGGACTGAAGCTTTCTTT
CSVEGTLGTEAFF
>TRBV4-2|NA|TRBJ2-7|TRBD2
TGTGCCAGCAGCCAAGAGCTAGCGGGAGCCTCCTACGAGCAGTACTTC
CASSQELAGASYEQYF
>TRBV13|NA|TRBJ1-2|TRBD1
TGTGCCAGCAGCTCGGGACAGGGGGTCTATGGCTACACCTTC
CASSSGQGVYGYTF
>TRBV6-5|NA|TRBJ2-7|NA
TGTGCCAGCAGGGGGGGTTCCTACGAGCAGTACTTC
CASRGGSYEQYF
>TRBV7-9|NA|TRBJ2-1|TRBD2
TGTGCCAGCAGTGCCGGGACTAGCGGGGCGAGCTCCTACAATGAGCAGTTCTTC
CASSAGTSGASSYNEQFF
>TRBV16|NA|TRBJ2-5|NA
TGTGCCAGCAGCCAAAGGCAGGTTCAAGAGACCCAGTACTTC
CASSQRQVQETQYF
>TRBV28|NA|TRBJ1-1|NA
TGTGCCAGCAGTTTCCCCGGCGGAAACACTGAAGCTTTCTTT
CASSFPGGNTEAFF
>TRBV7-9|NA|TRBJ1-2|TRBD1
TGTGCCAGCGGAGGGACAGTCGATTCTAACTATGGCTACACCTTC
CASGGTVDSNYGYTF
>TRBV7-3|NA|TRBJ2-1|NA
TGTGCCAGCAGCTTAAAGTTGGCAAATGAGCAGTTCTTC
CASSLKLANEQFF
>TRBV7-3|NA|TRBJ2-7|NA
TGTGCCAGCAGTTACAGGGGAGGCTACGAGCAGTACTTC
CASSYRGGYEQYF
>TRBV27|NA|TRBJ1-1|TRBD1
TGTGCCAGCAGTCCCTGGACAGGGGATCTGACTGAAGCTTTCTTT
CASSPWTGDLTEAFF
>TRBV6-5|NA|TRBJ1-2|TRBD1
TGTGCCAGCACTCCTACGGGACAGGGGGTCATCGGCTACACCTTC
CASTPTGQGVIGYTF
>TRBV27|NA|TRBJ2-1|TRBD2
TGTGCCGGCGGGAGGGCCGCTAATGAGCAGTTCTTC
CAGGRAANEQFF
>TRBV12-5|NA|TRBJ2-1|TRBD2
TGTGCTAGTACTAGCGGGATGTTCTACAATGAGCAGTTCTTC
CASTSGMFYNEQFF
>TRBV19|NA|TRBJ1-5|NA
TGTGCCAGTAGTAGCGGTTGGGATCAGCCCCAGCATTTT
CASSSGWDQPQHF
>TRBV18|NA|TRBJ1-2|NA
TGTGCCAGCTCACCACCGGGGGGGGAAAGTAACTATGGCTACACCTTC
CASSPPGGESNYGYTF
>TRBV2|NA|TRBJ2-1|NA
TGTGCCAGCAGTGGACTACCATACAATGAGCAGTTCTTC
CASSGLPYNEQFF